This TCR beta chain was sequenced in a study of cytomegalovirus exposure and HLA in healthy donors. Study-wide results and limits: Only CMV serostatus was available as immune exposure information. HLA alleles were associated with roughly 15,000 TCR beta sequences in a later analysis at 0.05 false discovery rate. Sequencing artifact likely explains a cluster of highly shared sequence variants.

V lost 3 bases, J lost 0 bases, and 17 bases lay in between. Germline CDR1 and CDR2: SGHTA and FQGNSA. The CDR3 has 17 amino acids. The PCR employed 60 Vbeta primers together with 13 Jbeta primers. Repertoires were generated with immunoSEQ multiplex PCR, while TCRdb's copy carries only in-frame clones and drops some. The profile shows fewer than 70,000 clones, 65% to 70% of them singletons. In the case of this clone: Its cognate antigen is unknown.

The sample was PBMCs. The receptor comes from a male donor in good health and CMV-seropositive. The rearrangement uses TRBV7-2 and TRBJ1-2, with D hard to call. The CDR3 coding sequence is TGTGCCAGCAGCTTCCGTCTCCAACAAGGAGCTAACTATGGCTACACCTTC. This sequence encodes CASSFRLQQGANYGYTF.